This T cell receptor beta chain was sequenced in a study of blood T cell repertoires in COVID-19. The CDR3 has 16 amino acids. TCRdb's copy holds only in-frame clones and misses some; the assay was immunoSEQ multiplex PCR. The data contain some 140,000 clones, around 87% of them singletons. Sequenced: peripheral blood. This receptor was taken from a woman between 45 and 65 years old who had recovered from COVID-19. The chain recombines TRBV7-5 with TRBJ2-7; TRBD2 is taken as the D call from the table, unchecked against the DNA. TRBV7-5 is shown as a pseudogene. CDR3 in amino acids: CARSSIVAGRSYEQYF. CDR3 DNA sequence: TGTGCCAGAAGCTCAATTGTAGCGGGTCGCTCCTACGAGCAGTACTTC.